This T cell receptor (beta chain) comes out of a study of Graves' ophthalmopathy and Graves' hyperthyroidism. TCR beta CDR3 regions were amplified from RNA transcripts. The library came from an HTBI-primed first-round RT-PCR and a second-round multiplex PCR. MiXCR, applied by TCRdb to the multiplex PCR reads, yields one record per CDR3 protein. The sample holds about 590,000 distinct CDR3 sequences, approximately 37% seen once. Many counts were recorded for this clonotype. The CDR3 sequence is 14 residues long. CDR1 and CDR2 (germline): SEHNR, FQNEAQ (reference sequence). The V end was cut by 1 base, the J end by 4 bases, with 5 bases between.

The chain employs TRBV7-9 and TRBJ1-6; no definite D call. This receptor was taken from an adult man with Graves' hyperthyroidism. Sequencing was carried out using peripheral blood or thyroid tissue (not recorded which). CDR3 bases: TGTGCCAGCAGCTTAGAACAGTATAATTCACCCCTCCACTTT. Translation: CASSLEQYNSPLHF.